This T cell receptor beta chain was retrieved from a study of blood T cell repertoires in COVID-19. The wider study: There were acute and convalescent COVID-19 samples, and they came from the United States, Italy and Spain.

Original methodology: Amplification with reference gene primers provided the estimates of nucleated cell counts. Produced via immunoSEQ multiplex PCR; TCRdb's table is partial and in-frame only. Clone size and V and J calls were adopted from that table, with D and trimming inferred from the DNA. Of roughly 100,000 clones detected, approximately 79% appear once; the ten largest clones hold about a sixth. The clonotype comes from a woman of 80 years or more with active or convalescent COVID-19. The sample consisted of peripheral blood.

The CDR3 nucleotides read TGCAGCGTTGAGTTAGCTCCGGGACAGGGGAGTTTTAGCACTGAAGCTTTCTTT. The encoded protein is CSVELAPGQGSFSTEAFF. This sequence joins TRBV29-1 and TRBJ1-1; 10 nucleotides line up with TRBD1. The J segment lost 4 bases and the V segment lost 3 bases, leaving 17 bases of the junction unmatched. The CDR3 runs 18 residues. Germline V gene lookup returns CDR1 SQVTM and CDR2 ANQGSEA.